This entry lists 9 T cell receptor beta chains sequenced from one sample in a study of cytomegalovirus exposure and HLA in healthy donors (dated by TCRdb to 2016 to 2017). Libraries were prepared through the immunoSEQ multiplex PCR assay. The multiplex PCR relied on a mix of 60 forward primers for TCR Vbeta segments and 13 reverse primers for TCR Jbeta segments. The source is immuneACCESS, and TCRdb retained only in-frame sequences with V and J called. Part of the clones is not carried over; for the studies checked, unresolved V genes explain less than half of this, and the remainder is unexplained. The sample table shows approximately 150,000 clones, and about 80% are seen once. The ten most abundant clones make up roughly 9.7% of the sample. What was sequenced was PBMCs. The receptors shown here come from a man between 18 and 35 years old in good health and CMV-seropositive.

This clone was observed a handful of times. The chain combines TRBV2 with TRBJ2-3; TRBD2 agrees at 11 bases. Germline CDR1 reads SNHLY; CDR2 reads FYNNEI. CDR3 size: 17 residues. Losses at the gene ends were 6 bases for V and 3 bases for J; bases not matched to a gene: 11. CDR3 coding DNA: TGTGCCAGCAGGGGCCCTATTAGCGGGAGGGCGACAGATACGCAGTATTTT. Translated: CASRGPISGRATDTQYF.

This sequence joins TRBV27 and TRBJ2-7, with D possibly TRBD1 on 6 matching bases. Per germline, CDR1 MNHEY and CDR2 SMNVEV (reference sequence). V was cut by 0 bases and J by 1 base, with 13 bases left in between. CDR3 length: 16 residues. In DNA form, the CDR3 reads TGTGCCAGCAGTTTATCCTACAGGGAACTTTCCTACGAGCAGTACTTC. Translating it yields CASSLSYRELSYEQYF.

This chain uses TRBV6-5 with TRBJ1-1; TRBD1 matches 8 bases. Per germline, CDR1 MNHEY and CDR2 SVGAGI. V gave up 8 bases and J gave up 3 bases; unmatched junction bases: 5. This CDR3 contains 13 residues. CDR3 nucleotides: TGTGCCAGCGGAATGGACAGGGACACTGAAGCTTTCTTT. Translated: CASGMDRDTEAFF.

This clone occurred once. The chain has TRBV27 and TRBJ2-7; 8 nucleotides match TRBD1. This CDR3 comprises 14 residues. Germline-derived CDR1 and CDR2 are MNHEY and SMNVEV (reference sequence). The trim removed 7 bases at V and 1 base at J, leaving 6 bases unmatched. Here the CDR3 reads CASTGTGLSYEQYF. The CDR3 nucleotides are TGTGCCAGCACGGGGACAGGCCTTTCCTACGAGCAGTACTTC.

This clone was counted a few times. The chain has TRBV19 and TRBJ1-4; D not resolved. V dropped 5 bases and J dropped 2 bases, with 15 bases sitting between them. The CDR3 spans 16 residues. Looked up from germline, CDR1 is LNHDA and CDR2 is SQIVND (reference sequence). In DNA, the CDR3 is TGTGCCAGTAGTTCCGGGAGGGTTGCTACTAATGAAAAACTGTTTTTT. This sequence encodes CASSSGRVATNEKLFF.

The CDR3 region is CASSLAPLREWANYGYTF. In DNA, the CDR3 is TGTGCCAGCAGCTTAGCCCCCCTCCGGGAATGGGCTAACTATGGCTACACCTTC. V and J are TRBV7-2 and TRBJ1-2; D gene unclear. Germline CDR1 and CDR2: SGHTA and FQGNSA. The CDR3 consists of 18 residues. The germline V and J ends were trimmed by 0 bases and 0 bases, with 17 bases remaining between them.

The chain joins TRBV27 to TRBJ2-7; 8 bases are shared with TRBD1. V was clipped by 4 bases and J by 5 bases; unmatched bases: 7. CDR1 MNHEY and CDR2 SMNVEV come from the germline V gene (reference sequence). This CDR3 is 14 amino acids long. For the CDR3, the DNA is TGTGCCAGCAGTTCAGGGGGCTCGAGTGACGAGCAGTACTTC. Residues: CASSSGGSSDEQYF.

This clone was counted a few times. The CDR3 is CASSSYSLLSYNEQFF. For the CDR3, the DNA is TGTGCCAGCAGTTCCTACTCTCTACTTTCCTACAATGAGCAGTTCTTC. This chain uses TRBV28 with TRBJ2-1; D unresolved. Trimming took off 4 bases at V and 1 base at J, with 14 bases between the two ends. The germline V gene has CDR1 MDHEN and CDR2 SYDVKM. The CDR3 totals 16 residues.

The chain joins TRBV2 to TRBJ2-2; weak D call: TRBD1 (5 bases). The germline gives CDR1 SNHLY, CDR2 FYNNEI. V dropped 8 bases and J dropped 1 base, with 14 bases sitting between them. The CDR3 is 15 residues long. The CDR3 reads CASGLSTVNTGELFF. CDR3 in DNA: TGTGCCAGCGGGTTGTCGACAGTGAACACCGGGGAGCTGTTTTTT.